Here is one TCR beta chain with its context. The sample belongs to a study of cytotoxic CD8 clonotypes in ibrutinib-treated CLL. In the study overall: The average sample held roughly 250,000 productive templates and 91,000 or so productive rearrangements.

This CDR3 comprises 11 residues. Trimming left V 7 bases short and J 0 bases short, with 3 bases between. The germline V gene has CDR1 SNHLY and CDR2 FYNNEI. The protocol was immunoSEQ multiplex PCR, while the TCRdb copy is restricted to in-frame clones and leaves out a portion. The sample has fewer than 400,000 clones; about 64% are singletons. This specimen consisted of PBMCs, obtained after 36 months of ibrutinib treatment. This chain links TRBV2 with TRBJ1-1; D gene unclear. The receptor was derived from a human donor with chronic lymphocytic leukemia. The DNA of the CDR3 is TGTGCCAGCAACATGAACACTGAAGCTTTCTTT. Translating it yields CASNMNTEAFF.